Shown below are 6 T cell receptor beta chains from a single sample sequenced in a study of blood T cell repertoires in COVID-19. Sequenced by immunoSEQ multiplex PCR; TCRdb stores in-frame clones only, minus some. This sample carries 200,000 to 300,000 clones, 86% of them seen once, and the ten largest clones take approximately 5%. Sequencing was done on a sample of peripheral blood. The receptors shown here come from an elderly woman with COVID-19, enrolled during active disease.

The CDR3 region has the DNA TGTGCCAGTAGTATAACCCAGGGAAGAGGAGAGACCCAGTACTTC. Protein sequence: CASSITQGRGETQYF. The chain joins TRBV19 to TRBJ2-5, with D maybe TRBD1 (5 bases). V lost 2 bases and J lost 4, with 14 bases in between. Germline CDR1 and CDR2: LNHDA and SQIVND (reference sequence). CDR3 length equals 15 residues.

The V and J genes are TRBV27 and TRBJ2-7, with D possibly matching TRBD2 (5 bases). The CDR3 length is 14 residues. V was cut by 2 bases and J by 3 bases, with 11 bases left in between. The germline CDR1 and CDR2 sequences are MNHEY and SMNVEV (reference sequence). The CDR3 nucleotides read TGTGCCAGCAGTTTAGAATCCGGGGTCTACGAGCAGTACTTC. As protein: CASSLESGVYEQYF.

The chain uses TRBV21-1 and TRBJ2-7; the DNA was not used to check the table's D call, TRBD1. TRBV21-1 is a documented pseudogene. The CDR3 is 12 amino acids. CDR3 bases: TGTGCCAGCGACCACAGGGGAAACGAGCAGTACGTC. Encoded protein: CASDHRGNEQYV.

This chain uses TRBV10-3 with TRBJ2-5; 9 bases are shared with TRBD2. This CDR3 region has 13 residues. After removal of 6 bases from V and 5 bases from J, the junction contained 4 bases not matched to a gene. Looked up from germline, CDR1 is ENHRY and CDR2 is SYGVKD. CDR3: CAISAGGRETQYF. The CDR3, as DNA: TGTGCCATCAGCGCGGGGGGGCGTGAGACCCAGTACTTC.

The rearrangement joins TRBV7-9 to TRBJ1-1; maybe TRBD1 (6 bases). Trimming pared 8 bases from V and 5 bases from J, leaving 18 bases between. The CDR3 extends over 14 amino acids. CDR1 SEHNR and CDR2 FQNEAQ come from the germline V gene (reference sequence). The CDR3 DNA is TGTGCCAGCGGACCTTACAGGGTCTCAACTGAAGCTTTCTTT. This gives the protein CASGPYRVSTEAFF.

This clone has more than one count but fewer than ten. The rearrangement uses TRBV6-5 and TRBJ1-4, with D unresolved. The CDR3 is 14 amino acids. Per germline, CDR1 MNHEY and CDR2 SVGAGI. With 5 bases removed from V and 6 bases from J, the gap between germline ends came to 13 bases. CDR3 DNA sequence: TGTGCCAGCAGTCTAACCGTTAACCATGAAAAACTGTTTTTT. Protein: CASSLTVNHEKLFF.